This entry is about one T cell receptor beta chain. Its cognate antigen is unknown. Trimming removed 1 base at V and 0 bases at J, with 7 bases between. The CDR3 is made up of 15 amino acids. This entry comes from a study of T cell repertoires in cytomegalovirus infection. About the research overall: Public TCR beta signatures provided an indication of both CMV infection and a matching HLA type.

TCRdb analysed the reads with MiXCR anew, one entry per CDR3 protein. The table has hundreds of thousands of distinct CDR3 sequences, around 35% seen once; the top ten hold over 15%. General study findings and limits: Dominating the ex vivo response were HLA-C-restricted CMV-specific TCR beta clonotypes.

V and J are TRBV12-3 or TRBV12-4 and TRBJ2-4; D not resolved. Sequencing used cultured PBMCs, obtained from culture after CMV antigen stimulation. The clonotype comes from a human donor in good health (CMV status not recorded). Some clones in this sample may be carry-over from other donors' samples. The CDR3 sequence is CASSLDNLAKNIQYF. CDR3 DNA: TGTGCCAGCAGTTTAGACAACTTAGCCAAAAACATTCAGTACTTC.